Presented here are 24 T cell receptor beta chains from one specimen sequenced in a study of CD8 T cells in ankylosing spondylitis. TCRdb ran MiXCR on the 5' RACE reads and lists one entry per CDR3 protein. Here the sample spans about 250,000 distinct CDR3 sequences, under 8.5% being singletons. The specimen sequenced was blood, either unsorted or a sorted T cell fraction (not recorded which). The receptors derive from a female donor with ankylosing spondylitis or in good health (not recorded which).

At least ten counts were recorded for this clonotype. V usage is TRBV27 and J usage is TRBJ2-7; 13 bases agree with TRBD2. The CDR3 has 19 residues. In germline, CDR1 is MNHEY, CDR2 SMNVEV (reference sequence). V gave up 6 bases and J gave up 5 bases; unmatched junction bases: 19. CDR3 nucleotide sequence: TGTGCCAGCAGCCCCGGACTAGCGGGAGTGTTCCGACAAAGAGACGAGCAGTACTTC. Amino acids: CASSPGLAGVFRQRDEQYF.

In its sample, this clonotype was seen many times. J is TRBJ2-3 and V is TRBV5-5; TRBD2 matches at 8 bases. This CDR3 comprises 16 residues. Germline assignment: CDR1 SGHKS and CDR2 YYEKEE (reference sequence). V shed 5 bases, J shed 4 bases, and the junction held 12 bases outside the gene matches. DNA of the CDR3: TGTGCCAGCAGGCCGATAGCGGGGAGTCTCGCAGATACGCAGTATTTT. Its protein is CASRPIAGSLADTQYF. The full variable domain, with the rest looked up from reference TRBV5-5 and TRBJ2-3, is DAGVTQSPTHLIKTRGQQVTLRCSPISGHKSVSWYQQVLGQGPQFIFQYYEKEERGRGNFPDRFSARQFPNYSSELNVNALLLGDSALYLCASRPIAGSLADTQYFGPGTRLTVL.

The rearrangement links TRBV7-9 to TRBJ1-4; D remains ambiguous. V lost 1 base, J lost 8 bases, and 14 bases lay in between. Germline CDR1 and CDR2: SEHNR and FQNEAQ (reference sequence). This CDR3 spans 15 amino acids. The CDR3 DNA reads as TGTGCCAGCAGCTTAGAGGGCAGGCTGGCGGAAAAACTGTTTTTT. Translated: CASSLEGRLAEKLFF.

This clonotype was observed at least ten times. This sequence joins TRBV20-1 and TRBJ2-1; D is unresolved. CDR3 length: 10 residues. V was cut by 1 base and J by 9 bases, with 4 bases left in between. CDR1 DFQATT and CDR2 SNEGSKA come from the germline V gene (reference sequence). The DNA of the CDR3 is TGCAGTGCTAGAGGTGCTGAGCAGTTCTTC. Its translation: CSARGAEQFF.

This clonotype was observed many times. V and J are TRBV15 and TRBJ2-7; 7 bases match TRBD2. The CDR3 runs to 14 residues. V dropped 1 base and J dropped 3; count of bases not matched to a gene: 3. Germline values: CDR1 LNHNV, CDR2 YYDKDF (reference sequence). This CDR3 reads CATSRGGSFYEQYF. CDR3 coding DNA: TGTGCCACCAGCAGAGGCGGGAGTTTCTACGAGCAGTACTTC.

This clonotype was counted ten times or more. The V call is TRBV24-1, the J call TRBJ1-1; TRBD1 agrees at 8 bases. The trim removed 4 bases at V and 6 bases at J, leaving 3 bases unmatched. CDR1 and CDR2 (germline): KGHDR, SFDVKD. The CDR3 is made up of 13 amino acids. The CDR3 sequence: CATSELRGPEAFF. The CDR3 nucleotides are TGTGCCACCAGTGAACTCAGGGGGCCTGAAGCTTTCTTT.

This clonotype was found many times. CDR3 sequence reads: CASSSGTSGVGTDTQYF. CDR3 DNA: TGTGCCAGCAGTTCCGGGACTAGCGGAGTAGGAACAGATACGCAGTATTTT. The chain carries TRBV7-2 and TRBJ2-3; 11 positions agree with TRBD2. The J segment lost 3 bases and the V segment lost 6 bases, leaving 11 bases of the junction unmatched. CDR1 SGHTA and CDR2 FQGNSA come from the germline V gene. The CDR3 covers 17 residues.

Ten or more counts support this clonotype. The V gene is TRBV12-3 or TRBV12-4, the J gene TRBJ2-1; TRBD2 is a possible D gene (7 bases). The CDR3 is 14 residues long. V was cut by 5 bases and J by 6 bases, with 14 bases left in between. CDR3: CASSDRGGGNEQFF. CDR3 nucleotide sequence: TGTGCCAGCAGTGATAGGGGGGGGGGCAATGAGCAGTTCTTC.

Many counts were recorded for this clonotype. CDR3 region: CASSDGRSLYEQYF. As DNA, the CDR3 is TGTGCCAGCAGCGACGGACGGAGCCTCTACGAGCAGTACTTC. This chain connects TRBV6-2 or TRBV6-3 to TRBJ2-7; D unresolved. The germline gives CDR1 MNHEY, CDR2 SVGEGT. Trimming took off 6 bases at V and 3 bases at J, with 15 bases between the two ends. The length of the CDR3 is 14 residues.

This clonotype has ten or more counts. This chain joins TRBV19 and TRBJ1-2; 9 bases fit TRBD1. CDR3 length: 13 amino acids. Germline values: CDR1 LNHDA, CDR2 SQIVND (reference sequence). V was clipped by 6 bases and J by 8 bases; unmatched bases: 7. CDR3 DNA: TGTGCCAGTAGCCAGGGACAGGGAAGCGGCTACACCTTC. This sequence encodes CASSQGQGSGYTF.

This clonotype was observed at least ten times. This chain links TRBV28 with TRBJ1-1; D ambiguous. The V end lost 8 bases, the J end lost 1 base, and 8 bases lay between the germline ends. CDR1 is MDHEN and CDR2 is SYDVKM in the germline V gene. This CDR3 has 12 amino acids. CDR3 amino acids: CASRPPNTEAFF. CDR3 coding DNA: TGTGCCAGCCGACCCCCGAACACTGAAGCTTTCTTT.

This clonotype was recorded many times. The junction does not match germline at one end; this may be a read error. The chain couples TRBV7-7 to TRBJ2-4; no clear D. This CDR3 comprises 17 residues. Germline V gene lookup returns CDR1 SSHAT and CDR2 FNYEAQ (reference sequence). CDR3 bases: TGTGCTAGCAGCTTAAGAGTACTGGACCGAGCCAAAAACATTCAGTACTTC. Amino acid sequence: CASSLRVLDRAKNIQYF.

This clonotype was detected many times. The CDR3 spells CSALPQTGNTEAFF. Here the CDR3 DNA reads TGCAGCGCCTTGCCCCAGACAGGGAATACTGAAGCTTTCTTT. This chain joins TRBV29-1 and TRBJ1-1; 7 bases are shared with TRBD1. Germline V gives CDR1 SQVTM, CDR2 ANQGSEA. With V trimmed by 7 bases and J by 5 bases, 13 bases remained unmatched. The CDR3 is 14 residues long. Full variable domain (outside the CDR3, taken from reference TRBV29-1 and TRBJ1-1): SAVISQKPSRDICQRGTSLTIQCQVDSQVTMMFWYRQQPGQSLTLIATANQGSEATYESGFVIDKFPISRPNLTFSTLTVSNMSPEDSSIYLCSALPQTGNTEAFFGQGTRLTVV.

This clonotype was observed at least ten times. The rearrangement joins TRBV7-2 to TRBJ2-1; 12 bases agree with TRBD2. This CDR3 is built from 17 residues. Germline assignment: CDR1 SGHTA and CDR2 FQGNSA. The V gene end was trimmed by 4 bases and the J gene end by 8 bases; junction bases not matched to a gene: 12. This CDR3 reads CASSSPLATSGSHEQFF. Written as DNA, the CDR3 is TGTGCCAGCAGCTCCCCGCTCGCGACTAGCGGGAGTCATGAGCAGTTCTTC. The variable domain in full, completed from reference TRBV7-2 and TRBJ2-1, reads GAGVSQSPSNKVTEKGKDVELRCDPISGHTALYWYRQSLGQGLEFLIYFQGNSAPDKSGLPSDRFSAERTGGSVSTLTIQRTQQEDSAVYLCASSSPLATSGSHEQFFGPGTRLTVL.

In its sample, this clonotype was seen many times. The chain carries TRBV6-2 or TRBV6-3 and TRBJ2-1; 7 bases are a match to TRBD2. V lost 7 bases and J lost 0; bases outside the gene matches: 6. The CDR3 has 15 residues. Germline CDR1 MNHEY, CDR2 SVGEGT. The CDR3 region is CASTQAGSSYNEQFF. CDR3 DNA: TGTGCCAGCACACAAGCGGGGAGCTCCTACAATGAGCAGTTCTTC.

This clonotype was observed at least ten times. The rearrangement joins TRBV20-1 to TRBJ2-2, with 11 bases identical to TRBD1. Germline V gives CDR1 DFQATT, CDR2 SNEGSKA (reference sequence). The length of the CDR3 is 15 residues. The ends lost 5 bases at V and 6 bases at J; junction bases unmatched: 8. The CDR3 sequence is CSAGQGQGDPGELFF. DNA of the CDR3: TGCAGTGCTGGCCAGGGACAGGGGGACCCCGGGGAGCTGTTTTTT.

This clonotype has at least ten counts. The rearrangement uses TRBV28 and TRBJ2-1; unclear D gene. Germline CDR1 reads MDHEN; CDR2 reads SYDVKM. V dropped 4 bases and J dropped 6 bases, with 10 bases sitting between them. The CDR3 contains 13 residues. The CDR3 DNA is TGTGCCAGCAGTTCCCTCCGACCCAATGAGCAGTTCTTC. It translates to CASSSLRPNEQFF.

The chain recombines TRBV6-6 with TRBJ2-5; no clear D gene. Per the germline V gene, CDR1 is MNHNY and CDR2 is SVGAGI (reference sequence). The CDR3 covers 12 residues. Trimming removed 0 bases from V and 5 bases from J, with 4 bases in between. The CDR3 spells CASSYSSETQYF. The CDR3 bases are TGTGCCAGCAGTTACTCTAGTGAGACCCAGTACTTC.

On this clonotype itself: A read error may explain this, as a much larger clone is one base away. V is TRBV20-1 and J is TRBJ2-7; either TRBD1 or TRBD2 may fit D (5 bases each). Germline V gene lookup returns CDR1 DFQATT and CDR2 SNEGSKA (reference sequence). This CDR3 spans 14 amino acids. In DNA form, the CDR3 reads TGCAGTGCCAGAGGGGCCCCGATATCTGGAAAGCAGTACTTC. Translation gives CSARGAPISGKQYF.

In regard to this clonotype: Since a much larger clone is just one base distant, this may be a read error. V is TRBV3-1 and J is TRBJ2-5; 11 nucleotides align to TRBD2. After removal of 8 bases from V and 3 bases from J, the junction contained 20 bases not matched to a gene. Germline-derived CDR1 and CDR2 are LGHDT and YNNKEL (reference sequence). The CDR3 totals 19 residues. The CDR3 sequence is CASCLYLPGLAVHEETQYF. CDR3 coding DNA: TGTGCCAGCTGTTTGTACCTTCCGGGACTAGCGGTCCATGAAGAGACCCAGTACTTC.

Ten or more counts support this clonotype. The genes are TRBV7-9 and TRBJ2-3; D uncertain. Germline V gene lookup returns CDR1 SEHNR and CDR2 FQNEAQ (reference sequence). Trimming stripped 2 bases from V and 0 bases from J, with 6 bases between. The length of the CDR3 is 14 residues. The CDR3 DNA follows: TGTGCCAGCAGCTTATCGGCTAGCACAGATACGCAGTATTTT. Translated: CASSLSASTDTQYF.

The sample holds many counts of this clonotype. This chain links TRBV7-9 with TRBJ2-2; the D gene is possibly TRBD2 (6 bases). This CDR3 comprises 16 residues. The germline V gene encodes CDR1 SEHNR and CDR2 FQNEAQ (reference sequence). The V gene lost 5 bases and the J gene lost 6 bases, with 19 bases spanning the gap. In DNA form, the CDR3 reads TGTGCCAGCAGCGACTCCGGGACCGGGGGATCCGGGGAGCTGTTTTTT. Protein: CASSDSGTGGSGELFF.

This clonotype has ten or more counts. This chain connects TRBV19 to TRBJ1-1; no clear D gene. The germline V gene has CDR1 LNHDA and CDR2 SQIVND (reference sequence). The V and J ends lost 7 bases and 1 base respectively, with 13 bases between them. This CDR3 comprises 14 residues. The CDR3 nucleotides are TGTGCCAGTACCCCGGGTCTTTCGAACACTGAAGCTTTCTTT. Amino acids: CASTPGLSNTEAFF.

This clonotype was seen at least ten times. The V call is TRBV7-2, the J call TRBJ2-5; 11 bases line up with TRBD2. The germline gives CDR1 SGHTA, CDR2 FQGNSA. V trimming: 5 bases; J trimming: 5 bases; junction bases outside the gene matches: 4. CDR3 length: 14 amino acids. CDR3 in DNA: TGTGCCAGCAGCGAACGACTAGCGGGGGAGACCCAGTACTTC. Residues: CASSERLAGETQYF.